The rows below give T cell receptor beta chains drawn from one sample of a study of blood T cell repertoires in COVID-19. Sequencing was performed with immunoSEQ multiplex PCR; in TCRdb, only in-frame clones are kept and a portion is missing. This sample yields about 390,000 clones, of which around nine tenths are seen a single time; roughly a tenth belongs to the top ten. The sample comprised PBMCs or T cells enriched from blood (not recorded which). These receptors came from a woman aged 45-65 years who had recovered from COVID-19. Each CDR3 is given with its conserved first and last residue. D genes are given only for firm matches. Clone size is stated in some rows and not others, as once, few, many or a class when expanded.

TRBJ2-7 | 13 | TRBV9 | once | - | TGTGCCAGCAGCGTAACGTCAGACTACGAGCAGTACTTC | CASSVTSDYEQYF
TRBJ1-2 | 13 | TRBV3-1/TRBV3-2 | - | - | TGTGCCAGCAGTCAGCGGGAAGACTATGGCTACACCTTC | CASSQREDYGYTF
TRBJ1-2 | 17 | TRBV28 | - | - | TGTGCCAGCCGGGGGGGTAAGTCCCTCCCTATCGCCTATGGCTACACCTTC | CASRGGKSLPIAYGYTF
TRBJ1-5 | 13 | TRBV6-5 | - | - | TGTGCCAGCAGGGACGGGATGGATCTGCCCCAGCATTTT | CASRDGMDLPQHF
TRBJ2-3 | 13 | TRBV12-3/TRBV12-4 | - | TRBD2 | TGTGCCAGCACGCGGGGGGGGTCGGATACGCAGTATTTT | CASTRGGSDTQYF
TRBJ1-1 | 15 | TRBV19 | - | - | TGTGCCAGTAGGTCGGGGATTTCTGGGAACACTGAAGCTTTCTTT | CASRSGISGNTEAFF
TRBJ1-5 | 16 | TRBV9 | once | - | TGTGCCAGCAGCGCTGGGGCCGGGGGGGGCAATCAGCCCCAGCATTTT | CASSAGAGGGNQPQHF
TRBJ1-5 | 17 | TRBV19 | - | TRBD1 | TGTGCCAGTAGTATAAGCGAGGGACAGCTTAGCAATCAGCCCCAGCATTTT | CASSISEGQLSNQPQHF
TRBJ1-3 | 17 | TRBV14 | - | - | TGTGCCAGCAGCCATCGGCGGGGTCCTTCCTCTGGAAACACCATATATTTT | CASSHRRGPSSGNTIYF
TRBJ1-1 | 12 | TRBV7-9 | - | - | TGTGCCAGCAGCTTAGCGGACAACGAAGCTTTCTTT | CASSLADNEAFF
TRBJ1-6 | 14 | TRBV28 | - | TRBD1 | TGTGCCAGCAGTTCGGGACAGCTCGGGTCACCCCTCCACTTT | CASSSGQLGSPLHF
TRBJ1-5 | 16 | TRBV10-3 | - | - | TGTGCCATCAGTACAGGCGACATTCTTAGCAATCAGCCCCAGCATTTT | CAISTGDILSNQPQHF
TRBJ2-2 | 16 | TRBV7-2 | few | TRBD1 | TGTGCCAGCAGCCTAACGACAGGGGGGAACACCGGGGAGCTGTTTTTT | CASSLTTGGNTGELFF
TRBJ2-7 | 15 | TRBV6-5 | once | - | TGTGCCAGCAGTTACCTTTTCGGGGGATCCTACGAGCAGTACTTC | CASSYLFGGSYEQYF
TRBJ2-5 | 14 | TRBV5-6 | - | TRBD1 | TGTGCCAGCAGCTTGGCGACAGGGGGAGGGACCCAGTACTTC | CASSLATGGGTQYF
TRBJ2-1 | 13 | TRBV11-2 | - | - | TGTGCCAGCAGCTTTGACGGGGACAATGAGCAGTTCTTC | CASSFDGDNEQFF
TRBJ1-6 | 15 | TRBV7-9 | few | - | TGTGCCAGCAGCTACTCCGACAGTATCTCTTCACCCCTCCACTTT | CASSYSDSISSPLHF